The 16 T cell receptor beta chains listed next were all sequenced from one sample in a study of T-cell reconstitution after alpha-beta-depleted transplantation in children listed by TCRdb under 2016. The treatment or condition tag for this specimen amounts to: allogeneic hematopoietic cell transplantation with graft depleted of TCRalphabeta T cells and CD19 B cells. The method behind the library was PCR. TCRdb lists the instrument as Illumina HiSeq 2500. TCR library preparation used molecular barcoding, with unique molecular identifiers applied to normalize quantification of the TCRbeta repertoire. The public reads were reprocessed in TCRdb via fastp at Q25 and MiXCR, keeping in-frame beta chains. One record per CDR3 amino acid sequence lists the most common genes and DNA. The sample table contains approximately 630,000 distinct CDR3 sequences; only one count was recorded for under 15% of them. The top ten hold 0.79% of the sample.

The input for sequencing was PBMCs, taken before TCRalphabeta/CD19-depleted stem cell transplant. These receptors were collected from a girl aged 2 to 10 with congenital amegakaryocytic thrombocytopenia, due to receive a stem cell transplant.

The V call is TRBV28, the J call TRBJ2-7; D is ambiguous. The CDR3 covers 16 residues. Germline CDR1 is MDHEN and CDR2 is SYDVKM. V was cut by 3 bases and J by 0 bases, with 15 bases left in between. As DNA, the CDR3 is TGTGCCAGCAGTTTGCCCCCCCCCTGGAGCTCCTACGAGCAGTACTTC. This encodes CASSLPPPWSSYEQYF. Full variable domain (outside the CDR3, taken from reference TRBV28 and TRBJ2-7): DVKVTQSSRYLVKRTGEKVFLECVQDMDHENMFWYRQDPGLGLRLIYFSYDVKMKEKGDIPEGYSVSREKKERFSLILESASTNQTSMYLCASSLPPPWSSYEQYFGPGTRLTVT.

This clonotype was counted many times. V gene TRBV10-3 combines with J gene TRBJ1-1; the D is unclear. V lost 4 bases and J 1 base, leaving 13 bases between the germline ends. This CDR3 spans 15 amino acids. Germline lookup yields CDR1 ENHRY and CDR2 SYGVKD. CDR3 DNA sequence: TGTGCCATCAGTGCTGGTTTTCCAGGGAACACTGAAGCTTTCTTT. This encodes CAISAGFPGNTEAFF.

This clonotype showed up many times. The V and J genes are TRBV28 and TRBJ2-6; D not certain. Germline loops: CDR1 MDHEN, CDR2 SYDVKM. V was clipped by 3 bases and J by 0 bases, with 12 bases between them. The CDR3 loop spans 17 amino acids. CDR3 protein: CASSLETYYSGANVLTF. The CDR3 nucleotides read TGTGCCAGCAGTTTGGAGACCTACTACTCTGGGGCCAACGTCCTGACTTTC.

This clonotype was detected a few times. V and J are TRBV6-1 and TRBJ1-1; D gene ambiguous. The germline V and J ends were trimmed by 7 bases and 0 bases, with 12 bases remaining between them. The CDR3 length is 14 residues. In germline, CDR1 is MNHNS, CDR2 SASEGT. The CDR3 protein is CASNIGPMNTEAFF. The CDR3 DNA reads as TGTGCCAGCAATATAGGACCGATGAACACTGAAGCTTTCTTT.

The rearrangement links TRBV12-3 or TRBV12-4 to TRBJ2-3; D is undetermined. Trimming shortened V by 6 bases and J by 2 bases, and 12 bases separated the two germline ends. The CDR3 sequence is 14 residues long. CDR3 DNA: TGTGCCAGCAGCCCGTTAAGGACCACAGATACGCAGTATTTT. Protein sequence: CASSPLRTTDTQYF.

Many counts were recorded for this clonotype. The chain uses TRBV28 and TRBJ2-7; D possibly corresponds to TRBD1 (5 bases). Germline CDR1 MDHEN, CDR2 SYDVKM. V was trimmed by 4 bases and J by 5 bases, leaving 12 bases between them. CDR3 size: 13 residues. The CDR3 loop reads CASSSIDSNEQYF. CDR3 nucleotide sequence: TGTGCCAGCAGTTCGATAGACAGCAACGAGCAGTACTTC.

This chain links TRBV7-2 with TRBJ2-1; D is ambiguous. This CDR3 region has 12 residues. Germline lookup yields CDR1 SGHTA and CDR2 FQGNSA. The germline V and J ends were trimmed by 5 bases and 10 bases, with 12 bases remaining between them. DNA of the CDR3: TGTGCCAGCAGCCCCACGCGAAGAGAGCAGTTCTTC. Translating it yields CASSPTRREQFF.

DNA for the CDR3: TGCAGCGGACAGGGAGCGGGGTACCAAGAGACCCAGTACTTC. Its protein product is CSGQGAGYQETQYF. The chain couples TRBV29-1 to TRBJ2-5, with D perhaps assigned TRBD1 or TRBD2 (7 bases each). The V end lost 7 bases, the J end lost 0 bases, and 15 bases lay between the germline ends. The length of the CDR3 is 14 residues. Per germline, CDR1 SQVTM and CDR2 ANQGSEA.

This clonotype was observed many times. The rearrangement links TRBV7-2 to TRBJ2-3; D is possibly TRBD2 (6 bases). The V and J ends lost 4 bases and 1 base respectively, with 12 bases between them. This CDR3 has 15 residues. CDR1 is SGHTA, CDR2 FQGNSA, per germline. CDR3 region: CASSYRAGGTDTQYF. The CDR3 DNA sequence: TGTGCCAGCAGCTACCGAGCGGGCGGCACAGATACGCAGTATTTT.

The table lists this clonotype with a few counts. The chain joins TRBV3-1 to TRBJ2-2, with D possibly being TRBD1 (6 bases). The CDR3 is 16 residues long. The V gene lost 5 bases and the J gene lost 1 base, with 14 bases spanning the gap. Germline V gene data show CDR1 as LGHDT and CDR2 as YNNKEL (reference sequence). The CDR3 DNA is TGTGCCAGCAGCTGGTGGACAGATATGAACACCGGGGAGCTGTTTTTT. Protein sequence: CASSWWTDMNTGELFF.

This clonotype turned up a few times. V gene TRBV5-1 combines with J gene TRBJ2-7; TRBD2 aligns across 8 bases. The CDR3 extends over 14 amino acids. The V segment lost 4 bases and the J segment 5 bases; nucleotides outside the gene matches: 8. Germline V gene data show CDR1 as SGHRS and CDR2 as YFSETQ. This CDR3 reads CASSRTAGVHEQYF. The DNA of the CDR3 is TGCGCCAGCAGCCGTACAGCGGGAGTGCACGAGCAGTACTTC.

In DNA, the CDR3 is TGCGCCAGCAGCCTTAATCCGGGACTAGCGGGAGTAATGTACAATGAGCAGTTCTTC. This codes for CASSLNPGLAGVMYNEQFF. This chain uses TRBV5-1 with TRBJ2-1, with TRBD2 matching over 14 bases. V was clipped by 4 bases and J by 4 bases; unmatched bases: 13. The germline V gene has CDR1 SGHRS and CDR2 YFSETQ. The CDR3 totals 19 residues. Drawing the rest from reference TRBV5-1 and TRBJ2-1, the complete variable domain is KAGVTQTPRYLIKTRGQQVTLSCSPISGHRSVSWYQQTPGQGLQFLFEYFSETQRNKGNFPGRFSGRQFSNSRSEMNVSTLELGDSALYLCASSLNPGLAGVMYNEQFFGPGTRLTVL.

This clonotype was picked up many times. The chain joins TRBV5-1 to TRBJ1-2; 7 bases match TRBD1. Trimming cost V 0 bases and J 5 bases; bases outside gene matches: 4. Germline CDR1 is SGHRS and CDR2 is YFSETQ. The CDR3 consists of 14 residues. The CDR3 DNA reads TGCGCCAGCAGCTTGGGAACAGGGGATTATGGCTACACCTTC. Its protein product is CASSLGTGDYGYTF.

There are many counts of this clonotype. The chain links TRBV28 to TRBJ2-1, with TRBD2 as a possible D gene (6 bases). Trimming took off 5 bases at V and 7 bases at J, with 18 bases between the two ends. CDR1 is MDHEN and CDR2 is SYDVKM in the germline V gene. The CDR3 contains 15 residues. The chain's CDR3 is CASSPPWVGGNEQFF. DNA of the CDR3: TGTGCCAGCAGTCCCCCGTGGGTGGGGGGAAATGAGCAGTTCTTC.

This clonotype turned up a few times. The genes are TRBV12-3 or TRBV12-4 and TRBJ2-7; D might be TRBD1 or TRBD2, each matching 6 bases. V lost 3 bases and J lost 4, with 13 bases in between. The CDR3 sequence is 14 residues long. The CDR3 bases are TGTGCCAGCAGTTTCCAGGAGGGGGGTTACGAGCAGTACTTC. It encodes CASSFQEGGYEQYF.

This clonotype has ten or more counts. The chain is built from TRBV29-1 and TRBJ2-3; the match to TRBD2 covers 9 bases. The CDR3 loop spans 14 amino acids. V lost 4 bases to trimming and J lost 3 bases; unmatched junction nucleotides: 5. Per the germline V gene, CDR1 is SQVTM and CDR2 is ANQGSEA. CDR3 bases: TGCAGCGTTGTAATTAGCGGGAGTACAGATACGCAGTATTTT. Its protein is CSVVISGSTDTQYF.